Following are 26 T cell receptor beta chains from one sample sequenced in a study of early T cells in non-severe SARS-CoV-2 infection. Each CDR3 protein is one row after TCRdb ran MiXCR on the 5' RACE reads. This sample has 30,000 to 40,000 distinct CDR3 sequences, with around 4.6% found just once. Sequenced sample: whole blood. The receptor set was obtained from an adult who was a healthcare worker with PCR-confirmed SARS-CoV-2 infection or an uninfected control (not recorded which).

This clonotype has at least ten counts. The chain is built from TRBV3-1 and TRBJ2-1; either TRBD1 or TRBD2 may supply D (5 bases each). The germline gives CDR1 LGHDT, CDR2 YNNKEL (reference sequence). The CDR3 is 14 residues long. V lost 4 bases and J lost 8, with 15 bases in between. This CDR3 reads CASSLRTRGDEQFF. CDR3 sequence (DNA): TGTGCCAGCAGCCTAAGGACTCGGGGCGATGAGCAGTTCTTC.

By sample fraction, this clonotype is medium-sized. The genes are TRBV11-2 and TRBJ1-1; D is undetermined. Trimming took 5 bases from V and 12 from J, leaving 13 bases between them. Germline V gives CDR1 SGHAT, CDR2 FQNNGV. The CDR3 is made up of 11 amino acids. This CDR3 reads CASSAGPRTFF. The CDR3 nucleotides read TGTGCCAGCAGCGCAGGACCGCGAACTTTCTTT.

Many counts were recorded for this clonotype. This sequence joins TRBV7-9 and TRBJ2-7; unclear D gene. Trimming took off 8 bases at V and 1 base at J, with 15 bases between the two ends. This CDR3 contains 14 residues. Germline V CDR1 and CDR2: SEHNR, FQNEAQ (reference sequence). DNA of the CDR3: TGTGCCAGCTTGAGCTTTGACGAGTCCTACGAGCAGTACTTC. Translated, it gives CASLSFDESYEQYF.

In this sample, this clonotype turned up a few times. The rearrangement links TRBV10-3 to TRBJ2-5, with 8 bases lining up with TRBD1. The CDR3 contains 13 residues. Trimming removed 6 bases from V and 5 bases from J; junction bases left unmatched: 5. Germline V gene data show CDR1 as ENHRY and CDR2 as SYGVKD. Written as DNA, the CDR3 is TGTGCCATCAGCTCGACAGGGGACGAGACCCAGTACTTC. Protein: CAISSTGDETQYF.

In its sample, this clonotype was seen many times. V gene TRBV12-3 or TRBV12-4 combines with J gene TRBJ2-1; D is uncertain. This CDR3 contains 13 residues. Trimming left V 3 bases short and J 5 bases short, with 8 bases between. CDR3 sequence (DNA): TGTGCCAGCAGTTTGACGAGAGACAATGAGCAGTTCTTC. Translated, it gives CASSLTRDNEQFF.

This clonotype showed up many times. The V gene is TRBV11-2, the J gene TRBJ1-5, with unresolved D. With 6 bases removed from V and 3 bases from J, the gap between germline ends came to 21 bases. This CDR3 is 17 amino acids long. Germline V gene lookup returns CDR1 SGHAT and CDR2 FQNNGV. The chain's CDR3 is CASRRVRTRIYNQPQHF. As DNA, the CDR3 is TGTGCCAGCAGACGAGTCCGGACCAGAATCTACAATCAGCCCCAGCATTTT.

This clonotype was found many times. The chain employs TRBV20-1 and TRBJ2-1, with TRBD2 as a possible D gene (5 bases). CDR3 size: 12 residues. Germline V gene data show CDR1 as DFQATT and CDR2 as SNEGSKA (reference sequence). V was cut by 6 bases and J by 1 base, with 7 bases left in between. This chain's CDR3 is CSARASYNEQFF. CDR3 sequence (DNA): TGCAGTGCGAGGGCATCCTACAATGAGCAGTTCTTC.

There are many counts of this clonotype. This rearrangement joins TRBV7-9 to TRBJ1-2; the D is unclear. V was clipped by 0 bases and J by 4 bases, with 6 bases between them. This CDR3 region has 13 residues. CDR1 is SEHNR and CDR2 is FQNEAQ in the germline V gene (reference sequence). The CDR3: CASSLAAAYGYTF. CDR3 sequence (DNA): TGTGCCAGCAGCTTAGCAGCGGCCTATGGCTACACCTTC. The whole variable domain, remainder taken from reference TRBV7-9 and TRBJ1-2, is DTGVSQNPRHKITKRGQNVTFRCDPISEHNRLYWYRQTLGQGPEFLTYFQNEAQLEKSRLLSDRFSAERPKGSFSTLEIQRTEQGDSAMYLCASSLAAAYGYTFGSGTRLTVV.

This clonotype was recorded at least ten times. The chain is built from TRBV5-6 and TRBJ1-2, with 7 bases aligning to TRBD1. Germline values: CDR1 SGHDT, CDR2 YYEEEE. The junction had 11 bases not matched to a gene; V was cut back by 4 bases and J by 5 bases. The CDR3 runs to 15 residues. The CDR3 loop is CASSLVSGTVYGYTF. DNA for the CDR3: TGTGCCAGCAGCCTAGTTTCCGGGACAGTTTATGGCTACACCTTC.

This clonotype was counted a few times. V and J are TRBV10-1 and TRBJ2-1, with no clear D. Germline V gene lookup returns CDR1 WNHNN and CDR2 SYGVQD (reference sequence). The CDR3 length is 14 residues. Deletions cut 5 bases from V and 5 bases from J, with 13 bases between. Here the CDR3 DNA reads TGCGCCAGCAGTTCATCGAACGGAAACAATGAGCAGTTCTTC. It specifies CASSSSNGNNEQFF.

This clonotype was recorded at least ten times. This rearrangement joins TRBV4-2 to TRBJ2-7; maybe TRBD2 (6 bases). The CDR3 spans 15 residues. Germline-derived CDR1 and CDR2 are LGHNA and YNFKEQ. Trimming left V 4 bases short and J 3 bases short, with 16 bases between. In nucleotides, the CDR3 is TGTGCCAGCAGCCGTCCGGGACTCGAGAACTACGAGCAGTACTTC. This gives the protein CASSRPGLENYEQYF.

Turning to this clonotype: A read error may explain this, as a much larger clone is one base away. The J gene is TRBJ2-7, the V gene TRBV3-1; D unresolved. The CDR3 covers 12 residues. The germline V gene has CDR1 LGHDT and CDR2 YNNKEL (reference sequence). The ends were cut back, 2 bases at V and 1 base at J, with 3 bases in the middle. As DNA, the CDR3 is TGTGCCAGCAGCCAAATTTCCTACGAGCAGTACTTC. It specifies CASSQISYEQYF.

This clonotype was counted at least ten times. The chain is built from TRBV29-1 and TRBJ2-2; TRBD2 might be the D (6 bases). The length of the CDR3 is 14 residues. Trimming removed 5 bases from V and 2 bases from J, with 12 bases in between. Germline V gene data show CDR1 as SQVTM and CDR2 as ANQGSEA. The CDR3 region is CSVKMEGNTGELFF. The DNA for the CDR3 is TGCAGCGTTAAAATGGAGGGTAACACCGGGGAGCTGTTTTTT.

This clonotype is medium-sized within its sample. This chain uses TRBV24-1 with TRBJ2-1, with 9 nucleotides matching TRBD2. CDR3 length equals 13 residues. Losses at the gene ends were 4 bases for V and 12 bases for J; bases not matched to a gene: 6. The germline V gene has CDR1 KGHDR and CDR2 SFDVKD. The chain's CDR3 is CATSDLTSGRQFF. For the CDR3, the DNA is TGTGCCACCAGTGACCTGACTAGCGGACGGCAGTTCTTC.

The chain uses TRBV12-3 or TRBV12-4 and TRBJ1-1, with D possibly matching TRBD1 (6 bases). V was cut by 6 bases and J by 4 bases, with 15 bases left in between. The CDR3 is made up of 14 amino acids. CDR3 coding DNA: TGTGCCAGCAGCGGGGGAGGGGGAATCACTGAAGCTTTCTTT. Encoded protein: CASSGGGGITEAFF.

This clonotype was recorded at least ten times. At one end, the junction sequence differs from germline, possibly due to a read error. This chain links TRBV7-2 with TRBJ2-1, with TRBD1 as a possible D gene (6 bases). The CDR3 is 16 amino acids. Germline CDR1 reads SGHTA; CDR2 reads FQGNSA. As DNA, the CDR3 is TGTGCCAGCACCTTAATATCCTGGGACACGGGGAATGAGCAGTTCTTC. This codes for CASTLISWDTGNEQFF.

This clonotype was counted ten times or more. The gene calls are TRBV30 and TRBJ2-1; the D gene is possibly TRBD1 (6 bases). CDR3 length: 13 residues. Germline values: CDR1 GTSNPN, CDR2 SVGIG (reference sequence). Deletions cut 2 bases from V and 9 bases from J, with 14 bases between. CDR3 amino acids: CAWSFTGPGEQFF. DNA for the CDR3: TGTGCCTGGAGTTTTACAGGGCCGGGTGAGCAGTTCTTC. Full variable domain (remainder filled in from reference TRBV30 and TRBJ2-1): SQTIHQWPATLVQPVGSPLSLECTVEGTSNPNLYWYRQAAGRGLQLLFYSVGIGQISSEVPQNLSASRPQDRQFILSSKKLLLSDSGFYLCAWSFTGPGEQFFGPGTRLTVL.

This clonotype was seen many times. CDR3 in DNA: TGCAGTGCTAGCGGGACCCATGAATATGAGCAGTTCTTC. It yields the protein CSASGTHEYEQFF. The chain is built from TRBV20-1 and TRBJ2-1; D tentatively fits TRBD1 or TRBD2 (5 bases each). The CDR3 is made up of 13 amino acids. Germline V CDR1 and CDR2: DFQATT, SNEGSKA (reference sequence). V shed 3 bases and J shed 8 bases, with 14 bases lying between them.

This clonotype was counted at least ten times. The chain carries TRBV2 and TRBJ1-1; D not resolved. Germline V gene lookup returns CDR1 SNHLY and CDR2 FYNNEI. The CDR3 consists of 13 residues. V was cut by 6 bases and J by 1 base, with 9 bases left in between. CDR3 sequence (DNA): TGTGCCAGCAGAGTTCTAGCGAACACTGAAGCTTTCTTT. Its protein is CASRVLANTEAFF. Variable domain in full (rest from reference TRBV2 and TRBJ1-1): EPEVTQTPSHQVTQMGQEVILRCVPISNHLYFYWYRQILGQKVEFLVSFYNNEISEKSEIFDDQFSVERPDGSNFTLKIRSTKLEDSAMYFCASRVLANTEAFFGQGTRLTVV.

This clonotype occurred many times. This chain connects TRBV25-1 to TRBJ1-1; D is possibly TRBD1 (5 bases). The CDR3 runs 14 residues. Trimming removed 3 bases at V and 3 bases at J, with 11 bases between. The V gene's germline CDR1 is MGHDK and CDR2 SYGVNS. CDR3 bases: TGTGCCAGCAGTGATACAGGTCGTGACACTGAAGCTTTCTTT. Encoded protein: CASSDTGRDTEAFF.

The chain joins TRBV5-1 to TRBJ2-6; D gene uncertain. The ends were cut back, 6 bases at V and 0 bases at J, with 10 bases in the middle. CDR3 length equals 15 residues. From germline, CDR1 is SGHRS and CDR2 YFSETQ. The CDR3 region has the DNA TGCGCCAGCACCATTGACAACTCTGGGGCCAACGTCCTGACTTTC. Translating gives CASTIDNSGANVLTF.

This clonotype was seen repeatedly, ten times or more. The rearrangement joins TRBV20-1 to TRBJ1-5; no definite D call. Germline CDR1 reads DFQATT; CDR2 reads SNEGSKA (reference sequence). V was shortened by 6 bases and J by 4 bases, with 13 bases between the two germline ends. The CDR3 is 13 residues long. The CDR3 sequence: CSAHGTANQPQHF. The CDR3 DNA reads TGCAGTGCCCACGGCACTGCGAATCAGCCCCAGCATTTT.

Many counts were recorded for this clonotype. This rearrangement joins TRBV29-1 to TRBJ1-1, with a weak D call TRBD1 (5 bases). Trimming left V 7 bases short and J 8 bases short, with 14 bases between. The CDR3 loop spans 11 amino acids. The germline gives CDR1 SQVTM, CDR2 ANQGSEA. The CDR3 loop reads CSARGLGEAFF. The CDR3 DNA reads as TGCAGCGCGAGGGGACTCGGCGAAGCTTTCTTT.

Many counts were recorded for this clonotype. The gene calls are TRBV29-1 and TRBJ2-7; the D is unclear. V lost 0 bases to trimming and J lost 13 bases, with 13 bases between them. CDR1 SQVTM and CDR2 ANQGSEA come from the germline V gene. This CDR3 is built from 11 residues. CDR3 in amino acids: CSVEDGKGPYF. The CDR3 DNA follows: TGCAGCGTTGAAGACGGCAAAGGACCATACTTC.

This clonotype was observed at least ten times. V and J are TRBV12-2 and TRBJ1-3. TRBV12-2 is a known pseudogene. CDR3 length: 13 amino acids. CDR3 sequence (DNA): TGTGCAAGTCGCCCACCCCAAGGAAACACCATATATTTT. It specifies CASRPPQGNTIYF.

This clonotype was counted at least ten times. The rearrangement links TRBV5-1 to TRBJ2-7; D is unresolved. Deletions cut 4 bases from V and 1 base from J, with 9 bases between. This CDR3 comprises 13 residues. CDR1 and CDR2 from the germline V gene are SGHRS and YFSETQ. CDR3: CASSPADSYEQYF. The DNA for the CDR3 is TGCGCCAGCAGCCCAGCCGATTCCTACGAGCAGTACTTC.